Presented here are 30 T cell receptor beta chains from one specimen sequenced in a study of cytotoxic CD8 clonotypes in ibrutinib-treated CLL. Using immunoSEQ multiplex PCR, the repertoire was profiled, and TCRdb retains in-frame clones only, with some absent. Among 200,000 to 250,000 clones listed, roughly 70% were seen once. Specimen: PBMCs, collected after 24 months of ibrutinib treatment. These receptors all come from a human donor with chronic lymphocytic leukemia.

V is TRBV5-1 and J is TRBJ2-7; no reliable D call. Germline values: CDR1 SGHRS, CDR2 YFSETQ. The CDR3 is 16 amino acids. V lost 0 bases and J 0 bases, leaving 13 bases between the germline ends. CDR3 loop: CASSLGVQTPSYEQYF. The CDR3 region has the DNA TGCGCCAGCAGCTTGGGGGTGCAGACCCCCTCCTACGAGCAGTACTTC.

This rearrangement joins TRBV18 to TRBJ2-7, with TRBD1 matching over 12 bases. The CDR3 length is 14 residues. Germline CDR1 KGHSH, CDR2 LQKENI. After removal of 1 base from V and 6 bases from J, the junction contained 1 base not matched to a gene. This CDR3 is CASSPRDRGLEQYF. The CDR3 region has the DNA TGTGCCAGCTCACCACGGGACAGGGGGCTCGAGCAGTACTTC.

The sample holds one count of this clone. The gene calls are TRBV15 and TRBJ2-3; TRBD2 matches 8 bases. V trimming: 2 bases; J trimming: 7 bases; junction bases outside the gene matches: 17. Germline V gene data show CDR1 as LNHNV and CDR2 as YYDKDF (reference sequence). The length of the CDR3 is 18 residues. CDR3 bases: TGTGCCACCAGCAGACCGGGGGTTGGGCAGCGGGAGAGTAATACGCAGTATTTT. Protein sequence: CATSRPGVGQRESNTQYF.

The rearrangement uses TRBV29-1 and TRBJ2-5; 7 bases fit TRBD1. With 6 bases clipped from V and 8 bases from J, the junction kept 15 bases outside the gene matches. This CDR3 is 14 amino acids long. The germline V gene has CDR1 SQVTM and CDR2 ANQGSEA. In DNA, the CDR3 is TGCAGCGTCCACCTGGCACAGGGGAAGAGAACCCAGTACTTC. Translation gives CSVHLAQGKRTQYF.

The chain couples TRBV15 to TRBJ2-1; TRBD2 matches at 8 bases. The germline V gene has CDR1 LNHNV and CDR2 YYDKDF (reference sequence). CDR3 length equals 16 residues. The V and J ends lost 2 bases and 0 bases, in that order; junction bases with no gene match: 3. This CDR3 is CATSRRSGGSYNEQFF. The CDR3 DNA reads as TGTGCCACCAGCAGAAGAAGCGGGGGCTCCTACAATGAGCAGTTCTTC.

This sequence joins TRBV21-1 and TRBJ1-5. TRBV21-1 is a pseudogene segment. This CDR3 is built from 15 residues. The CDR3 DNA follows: TGTGCCAGCAGCTACAGCAGGAGGGACAATCAGCCCCAGCATTTT. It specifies CASSYSRRDNQPQHF.

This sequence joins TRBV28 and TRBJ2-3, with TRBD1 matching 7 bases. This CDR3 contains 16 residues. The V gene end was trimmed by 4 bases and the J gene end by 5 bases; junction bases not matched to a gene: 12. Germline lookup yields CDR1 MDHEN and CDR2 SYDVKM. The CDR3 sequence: CASSSRRGQAVDTQYF. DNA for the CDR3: TGTGCCAGCAGTTCCCGAAGAGGACAGGCGGTAGATACGCAGTATTTT. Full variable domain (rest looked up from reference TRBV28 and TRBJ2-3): DVKVTQSSRYLVKRTGEKVFLECVQDMDHENMFWYRQDPGLGLRLIYFSYDVKMKEKGDIPEGYSVSREKKERFSLILESASTNQTSMYLCASSSRRGQAVDTQYFGPGTRLTVL.

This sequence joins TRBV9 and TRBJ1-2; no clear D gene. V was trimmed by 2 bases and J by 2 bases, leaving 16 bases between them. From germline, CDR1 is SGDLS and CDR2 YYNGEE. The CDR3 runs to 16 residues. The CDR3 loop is CASSVLGRAGNYGYTF. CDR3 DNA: TGTGCCAGCAGCGTGCTGGGAAGGGCGGGCAACTATGGCTACACCTTC.

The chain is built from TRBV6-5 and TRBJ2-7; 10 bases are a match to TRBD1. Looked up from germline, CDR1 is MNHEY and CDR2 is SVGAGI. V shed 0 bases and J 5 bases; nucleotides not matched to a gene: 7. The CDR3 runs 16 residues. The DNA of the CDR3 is TGTGCCAGCAGTTACTCGATAAGGACAGGGGGAGACGAGCAGTACTTC. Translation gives CASSYSIRTGGDEQYF.

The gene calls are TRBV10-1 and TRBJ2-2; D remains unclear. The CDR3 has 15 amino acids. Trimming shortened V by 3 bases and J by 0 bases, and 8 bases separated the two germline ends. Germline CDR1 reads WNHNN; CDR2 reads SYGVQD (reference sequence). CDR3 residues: CASSDESANTGELFF. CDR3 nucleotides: TGCGCCAGCAGTGACGAATCCGCGAACACCGGGGAGCTGTTTTTT.

CDR3 protein: CSVDRGEKLFF. CDR3 bases: TGCAGCGTTGACAGGGGAGAAAAACTGTTTTTT. V and J are TRBV29-1 and TRBJ1-4, with a tentative D call TRBD1 (6 bases). There are 11 residues in the CDR3. The germline CDR1 and CDR2 sequences are SQVTM and ANQGSEA. The V end was cut by 3 bases, the J end by 8 bases, with 7 bases between.

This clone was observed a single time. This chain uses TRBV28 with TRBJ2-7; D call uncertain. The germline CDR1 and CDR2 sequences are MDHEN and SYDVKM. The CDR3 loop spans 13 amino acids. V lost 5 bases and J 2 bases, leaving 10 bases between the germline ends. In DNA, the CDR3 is TGTGCCAGCAGTCTTACTTCCCCCTACGAGCAGTACTTC. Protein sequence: CASSLTSPYEQYF.

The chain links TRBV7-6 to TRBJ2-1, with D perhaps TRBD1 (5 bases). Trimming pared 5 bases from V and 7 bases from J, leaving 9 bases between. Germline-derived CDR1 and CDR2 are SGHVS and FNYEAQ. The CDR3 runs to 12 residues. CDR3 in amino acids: CASSSRTNEQFF. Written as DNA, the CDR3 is TGTGCCAGCAGCAGCAGGACAAATGAGCAGTTCTTC.

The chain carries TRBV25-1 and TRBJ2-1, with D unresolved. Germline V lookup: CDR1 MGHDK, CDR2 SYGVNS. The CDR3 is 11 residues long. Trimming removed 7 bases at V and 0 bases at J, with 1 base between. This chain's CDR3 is CASTSYNEQFF. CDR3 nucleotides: TGTGCCAGCACCTCCTACAATGAGCAGTTCTTC.

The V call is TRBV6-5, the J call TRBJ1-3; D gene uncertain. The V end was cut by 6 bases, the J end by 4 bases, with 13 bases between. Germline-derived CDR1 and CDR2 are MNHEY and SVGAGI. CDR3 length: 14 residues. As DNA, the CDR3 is TGTGCCAGCAGGGATACGTTCAGCGGAAACACCATATATTTT. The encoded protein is CASRDTFSGNTIYF.

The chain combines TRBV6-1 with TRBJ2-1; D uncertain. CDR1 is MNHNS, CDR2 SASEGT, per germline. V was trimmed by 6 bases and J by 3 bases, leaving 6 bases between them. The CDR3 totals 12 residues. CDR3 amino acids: CASRSFYNEQFF. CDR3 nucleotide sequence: TGTGCCAGCAGGAGTTTCTACAATGAGCAGTTCTTC.

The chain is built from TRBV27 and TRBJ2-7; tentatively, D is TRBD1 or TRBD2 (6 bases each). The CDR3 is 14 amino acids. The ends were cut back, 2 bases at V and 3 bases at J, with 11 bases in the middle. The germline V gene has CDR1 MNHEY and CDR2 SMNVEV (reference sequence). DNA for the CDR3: TGTGCCAGCAGTTTAAGGGGGGATGGCTACGAGCAGTACTTC. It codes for CASSLRGDGYEQYF.

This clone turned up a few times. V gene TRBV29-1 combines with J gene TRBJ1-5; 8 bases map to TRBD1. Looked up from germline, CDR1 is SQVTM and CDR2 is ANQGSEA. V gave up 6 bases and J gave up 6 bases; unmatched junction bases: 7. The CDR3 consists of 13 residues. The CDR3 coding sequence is TGCAGCGTGCAATCAGGGGGCAGTCAGCCCCAGCATTTT. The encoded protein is CSVQSGGSQPQHF.

The CDR3: CASSEGTSGRIAYEQYF. The CDR3 region has the DNA TGTGCCAGCAGCGAGGGGACTAGCGGGAGGATCGCCTACGAGCAGTACTTC. J is TRBJ2-7 and V is TRBV9; 15 positions match TRBD2. Germline V CDR1 and CDR2: SGDLS, YYNGEE. This CDR3 spans 17 amino acids. With 3 bases clipped from V and 2 bases from J, the junction kept 6 bases outside the gene matches.

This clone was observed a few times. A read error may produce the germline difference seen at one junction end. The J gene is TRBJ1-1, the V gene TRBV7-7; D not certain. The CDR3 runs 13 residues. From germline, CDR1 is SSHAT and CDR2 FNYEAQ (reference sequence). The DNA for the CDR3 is TGTGCTAGCAGCTCCGGACGGAACACTGAAGCTTTCTTT. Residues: CASSSGRNTEAFF.

The CDR3 DNA reads TGTGCCAGCAGCTTCGTGCTCGGACCCGATAGCAATCAGCCCCAGCATTTT. Encoded protein: CASSFVLGPDSNQPQHF. The chain is built from TRBV11-2 and TRBJ1-5; D is ambiguous. Germline V gene lookup returns CDR1 SGHAT and CDR2 FQNNGV. The CDR3 covers 17 residues. Trimming cost V 3 bases and J 0 bases, with 15 bases left between them. The complete variable domain, with remaining parts taken from reference TRBV11-2 and TRBJ1-5, reads EAGVAQSPRYKIIEKRQSVAFWCNPISGHATLYWYQQILGQGPKLLIQFQNNGVVDDSQLPKDRFSAERLKGVDSTLKIQPAKLEDSAVYLCASSFVLGPDSNQPQHFGDGTRLSIL.

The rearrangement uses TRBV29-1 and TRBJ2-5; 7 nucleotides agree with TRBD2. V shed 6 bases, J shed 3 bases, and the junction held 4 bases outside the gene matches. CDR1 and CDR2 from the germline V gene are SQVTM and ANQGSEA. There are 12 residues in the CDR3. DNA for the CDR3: TGCAGCGTGGCTAGCGGCGAAGAGACCCAGTACTTC. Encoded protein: CSVASGEETQYF.

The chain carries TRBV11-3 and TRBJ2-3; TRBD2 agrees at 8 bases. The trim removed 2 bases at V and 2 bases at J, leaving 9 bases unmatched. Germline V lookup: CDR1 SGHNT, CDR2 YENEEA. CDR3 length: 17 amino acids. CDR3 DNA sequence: TGTGCCAGCAGCTTAACGTCTAGCGGGCACTTCACAGATACGCAGTATTTT. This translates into CASSLTSSGHFTDTQYF.

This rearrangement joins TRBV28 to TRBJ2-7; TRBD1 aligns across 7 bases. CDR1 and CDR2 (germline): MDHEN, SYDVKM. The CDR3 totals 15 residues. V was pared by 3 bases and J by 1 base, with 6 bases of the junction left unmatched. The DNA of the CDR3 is TGTGCCAGCAGTTTTTCCGGGACAGCGTCCTACGAGCAGTACTTC. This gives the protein CASSFSGTASYEQYF.

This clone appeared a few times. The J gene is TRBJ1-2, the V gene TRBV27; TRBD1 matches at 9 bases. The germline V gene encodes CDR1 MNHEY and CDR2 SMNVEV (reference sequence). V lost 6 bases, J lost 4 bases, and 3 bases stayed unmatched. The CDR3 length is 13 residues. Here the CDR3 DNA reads TGTGCCAGCAGGCAGACAGGGGGCTATGGCTACACCTTC. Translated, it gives CASRQTGGYGYTF.

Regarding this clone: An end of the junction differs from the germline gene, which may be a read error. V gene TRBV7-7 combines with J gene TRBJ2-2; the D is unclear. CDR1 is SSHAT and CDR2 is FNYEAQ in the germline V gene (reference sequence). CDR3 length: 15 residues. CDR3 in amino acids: CASSSGPILTGELFF. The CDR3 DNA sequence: TGTGCTAGCAGCTCTGGTCCAATCCTCACCGGGGAGCTGTTTTTT. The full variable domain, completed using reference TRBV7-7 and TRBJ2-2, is GAGVSQSPRYKVTKRGQDVTLRCDPISSHATLYWYQQALGQGPEFLTYFNYEAQPDKSGLPSDRFSAERPEGSISTLTIQRTEQRDSAMYRCASSSGPILTGELFFGEGSRLTVL.

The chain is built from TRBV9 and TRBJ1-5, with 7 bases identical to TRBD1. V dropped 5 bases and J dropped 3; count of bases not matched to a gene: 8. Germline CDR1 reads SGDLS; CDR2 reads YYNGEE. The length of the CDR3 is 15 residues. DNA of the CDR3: TGTGCCAGCAGTGTCTCCGGGACAGACAATCAGCCCCAGCATTTT. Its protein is CASSVSGTDNQPQHF.

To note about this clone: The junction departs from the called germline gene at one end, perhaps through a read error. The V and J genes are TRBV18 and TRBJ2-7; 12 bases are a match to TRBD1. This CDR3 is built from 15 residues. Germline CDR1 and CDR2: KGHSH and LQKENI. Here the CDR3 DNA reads TGTGCCAGCTCCCCACCGGGACAGGGGGCGTGGGAGCAGTACTTC. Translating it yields CASSPPGQGAWEQYF. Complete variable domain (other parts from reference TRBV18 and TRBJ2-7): NAGVMQNPRHLVRRRGQEARLRCSPMKGHSHVYWYRQLPEEGLKFMVYLQKENIIDESGMPKERFSAEFPKEGPSILRIQQVVRGDSAAYFCASSPPGQGAWEQYFGPGTRLTVT.

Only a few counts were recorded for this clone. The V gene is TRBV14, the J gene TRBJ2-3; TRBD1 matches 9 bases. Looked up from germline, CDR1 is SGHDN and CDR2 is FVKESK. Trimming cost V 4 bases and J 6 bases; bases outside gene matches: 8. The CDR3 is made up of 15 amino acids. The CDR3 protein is CASSPMGQGGDTQYF. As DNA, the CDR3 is TGTGCCAGCAGCCCCATGGGACAGGGAGGGGATACGCAGTATTTT.

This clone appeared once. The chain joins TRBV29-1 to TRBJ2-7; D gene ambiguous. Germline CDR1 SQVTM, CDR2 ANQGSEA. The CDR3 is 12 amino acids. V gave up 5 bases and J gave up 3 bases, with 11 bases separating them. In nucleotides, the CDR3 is TGCAGCGTTCAACCCTCCATCTACGAGCAGTACTTC. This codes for CSVQPSIYEQYF.